This TCR beta chain was captured by sequencing in a study of T cell responses to AZD1222 COVID-19 vaccine. Points from the study as a whole: The donor cohort was predominantly white British with a female majority, and clonal diversity may have been underestimated. The repertoires were collected only after the peak T cell response.

Concerning this clone: Its antigen is unknown.

The table came from immunoSEQ multiplex PCR; TCRdb's copy has only in-frame clones and leaves some out. The sample lists about 180,000 clones, about nine tenths occurring once. The starting material was peripheral blood, obtained 28 days after the second AZD1222 dose. The TCR was taken from an adult who received the AZD1222 COVID-19 vaccine.

The CDR3 loop reads CASSVAAGENTEAFF. CDR3 nucleotides: TGTGCCAGCAGCGTAGCGGCAGGGGAAAACACTGAAGCTTTCTTT. V is TRBV9 and J is TRBJ1-1; TRBD1 is a possible D gene (6 bases). CDR1 is SGDLS, CDR2 YYNGEE, per germline. The CDR3 sequence is 15 residues long. Between the trimmed V and J ends, which lost 0 bases and 2 bases, there was a span of 11 bases.